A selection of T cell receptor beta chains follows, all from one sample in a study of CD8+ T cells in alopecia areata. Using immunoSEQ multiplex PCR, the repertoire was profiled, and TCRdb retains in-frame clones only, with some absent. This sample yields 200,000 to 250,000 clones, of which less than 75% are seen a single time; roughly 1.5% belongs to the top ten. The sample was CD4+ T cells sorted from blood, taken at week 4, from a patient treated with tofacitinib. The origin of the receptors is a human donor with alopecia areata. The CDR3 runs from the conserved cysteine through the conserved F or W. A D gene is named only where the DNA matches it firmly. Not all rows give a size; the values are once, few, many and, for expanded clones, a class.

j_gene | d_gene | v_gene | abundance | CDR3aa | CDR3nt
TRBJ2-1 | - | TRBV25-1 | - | CASSEWFRDNEQFF | TGTGCCAGCAGTGAATGGTTCAGGGATAATGAGCAGTTCTTC
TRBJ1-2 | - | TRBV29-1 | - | CSEGVQGGYTF | TGCAGCGAGGGGGTGCAAGGAGGCTACACCTTC
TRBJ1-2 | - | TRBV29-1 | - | CSVDSATINYGYTF | TGCAGCGTTGATTCAGCTACGATCAACTATGGCTACACCTTC
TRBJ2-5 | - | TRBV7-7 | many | CASSLGRAVVQETQYF | TGTGCCAGCAGCCTCGGAAGGGCGGTGGTACAAGAGACCCAGTACTTC
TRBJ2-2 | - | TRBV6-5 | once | CASSLVQGNTGELFF | TGTGCCAGCAGTCTCGTTCAGGGGAACACCGGGGAGCTGTTTTTT
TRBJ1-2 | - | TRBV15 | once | CATSTEAGGYTF | TGTGCCACCAGCACGGAGGCTGGGGGCTACACCTTC
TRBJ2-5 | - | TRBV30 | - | CAWSHGPNRKETQYF | TGTGCCTGGAGTCACGGACCGAACCGAAAAGAGACCCAGTACTTC
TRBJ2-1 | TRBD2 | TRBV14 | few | CASSRGTKEQFF | TGTGCCAGCAGCCGCGGGACTAAAGAGCAGTTCTTC
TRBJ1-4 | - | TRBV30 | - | CAWRPAAAGAKLFF | TGTGCCTGGAGACCGGCCGCGGCAGGGGCAAAACTGTTTTTT
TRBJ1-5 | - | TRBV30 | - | CAWSLTTSQPQHF | TGTGCCTGGAGCCTCACGACGTCGCAGCCCCAGCATTTT
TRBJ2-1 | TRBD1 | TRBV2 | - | CASREPGQGYNEQFF | TGTGCCAGCAGGGAACCGGGACAGGGGTACAATGAGCAGTTCTTC
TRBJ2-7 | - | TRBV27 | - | CASSLQTGSYEQYF | TGTGCCAGCAGTCTCCAGACAGGTTCCTACGAGCAGTACTTC
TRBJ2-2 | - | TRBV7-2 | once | CASSLGLSNTGELFF | TGTGCCAGCAGCTTGGGACTCTCGAACACCGGGGAGCTGTTTTTT
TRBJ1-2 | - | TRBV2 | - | CASSAEGRGKYGYTF | TGTGCCAGCAGTGCTGAGGGTAGAGGGAAGTATGGCTACACCTTC
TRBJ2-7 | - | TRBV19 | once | CASSNRQGTYEQYF | TGTGCCAGTAGTAATCGGCAGGGGACCTACGAGCAGTACTTC
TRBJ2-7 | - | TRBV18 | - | CASSPGYGPREQYF | TGTGCCAGCTCACCAGGGTACGGACCTCGGGAGCAGTACTTC
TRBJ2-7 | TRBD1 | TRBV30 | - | CAWKRDRGHLYEQYF | TGTGCCTGGAAACGGGACAGGGGACATCTCTACGAGCAGTACTTC
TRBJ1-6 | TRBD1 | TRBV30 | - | CAWIPGGSYNSPLHF | TGTGCCTGGATCCCAGGGGGCTCCTATAATTCACCCCTCCACTTT
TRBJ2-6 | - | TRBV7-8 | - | CASSLEVGANVLTF | TGTGCCAGCAGCTTAGAGGTGGGGGCCAACGTCCTGACTTTC
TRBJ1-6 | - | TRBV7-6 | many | CASSSDSLPNSPLHF | TGTGCCAGCAGCTCAGACAGCCTCCCTAATTCACCCCTCCACTTT
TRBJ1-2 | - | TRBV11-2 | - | CASSESRAYGYTF | TGTGCCAGCAGCGAATCACGAGCCTATGGCTACACCTTC
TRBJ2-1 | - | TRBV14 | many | CASSQDSHRYNEQFF | TGTGCCAGCAGCCAAGATTCCCACAGATACAATGAGCAGTTCTTC
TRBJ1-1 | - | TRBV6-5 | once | CATRGVVGTEAFF | TGTGCCACGAGAGGGGTGGTTGGGACTGAAGCTTTCTTT
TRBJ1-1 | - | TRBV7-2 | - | CASSLRMNTEAFF | TGTGCCAGCAGCTTAAGGATGAACACTGAAGCTTTCTTT
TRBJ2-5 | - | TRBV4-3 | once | CASSLSGSYQETQYF | TGCGCCAGCAGTCTTTCAGGCTCGTACCAAGAGACCCAGTACTTC
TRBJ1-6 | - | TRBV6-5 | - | CASSYGGPSPLHF | TGTGCCAGCAGTTATGGTGGGCCGTCACCCCTCCACTTT
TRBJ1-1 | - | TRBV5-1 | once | CASSLLQVGTEAFF | TGCGCCAGCAGCTTATTACAGGTTGGGACTGAAGCTTTCTTT
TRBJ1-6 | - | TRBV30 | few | CAWRPENSYNSPLHF | TGTGCCTGGAGACCGGAGAACTCCTATAATTCACCCCTCCACTTT
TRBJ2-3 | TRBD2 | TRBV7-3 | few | CASSTTSADTQYF | TGTGCCAGCAGCACCACTAGCGCGGATACGCAGTATTTT